This entry lists 27 T cell receptor beta chains sequenced from one sample in a study of prognosis after radiotherapy for stage I lung cancer. Genomic DNA was the source, and TCR beta CDR3 was amplified from it by two-round multiplex PCR. Amplification in first-round PCR relied on primers specific to each TRBV and TRBJ gene. TCRdb reprocessed the multiplex PCR reads with MiXCR, giving one entry per CDR3 protein. In the table there are nearly 25,000 distinct CDR3 sequences, 36% of which are singletons. The material sequenced was PBMCs, taken before or after stereotactic body radiation therapy (not recorded which). The receptors originated from a donor aged 50 or older with non-small cell lung cancer.

This clonotype was found once. This may stem from a read error, because a much larger clone lies one nucleotide away. V usage is TRBV20-1 and J usage is TRBJ2-1; TRBD2 agrees at 7 bases. The trim removed 1 base at V and 6 bases at J, leaving 15 bases unmatched. The CDR3 extends over 17 amino acids. Germline V gene data show CDR1 as DFQATT and CDR2 as SNEGSKA (reference sequence). For the CDR3, the DNA is TGCAGTGCTAGAGTGCCCGGAGGACTAGTCACCCCCAATGAGCAGTTCTTC. This encodes CSARVPGGLVTPNEQFF.

Details on this clonotype: Mismatch with germline at one junction end may stem from a read error. This chain joins TRBV24-1 and TRBJ2-3; no definite D call. Per germline, CDR1 KGHDR and CDR2 SFDVKD. The CDR3 length is 15 residues. The CDR3 is CATSDGSQTSYTQYF. For the CDR3, the DNA is TGTGCCACCAGTGACGGAAGTCAGACCTCATATACTCAGTATTTT.

Concerning this clonotype itself: A read error may explain this, as a much larger clone is one base away. CDR3: CASSSSWRHLQETQYF. CDR3 in DNA: TGTGCCAGCAGCTCTAGCTGGAGGCACCTTCAAGAGACCCAGTACTTC. The gene calls are TRBV7-8 and TRBJ2-5; D may be TRBD2 (5 bases). Per germline, CDR1 SGHVS and CDR2 FQNEAQ. The CDR3 extends over 16 amino acids. Trimming took off 4 bases at V and 2 bases at J, with 17 bases between the two ends.

In its sample, this clonotype was seen once. At one of its ends the junction is not consistent with the germline gene, which may arise from a read error. The chain is built from TRBV6-1 and TRBJ2-3; D perhaps matches TRBD2 (6 bases). The germline V gene encodes CDR1 MNHNS and CDR2 SASEGT. CDR3 size: 15 residues. Here the CDR3 DNA reads TGTGCCAGCAAGGGAGGCGGCGGTAGGGCAGATATGCAGTATTTT. Residues: CASKGGGGRADMQYF.

The sample holds a few counts of this clonotype. This rearrangement joins TRBV12-3 or TRBV12-4 to TRBJ2-5; 12 bases map to TRBD2. The CDR3 has 17 amino acids. Trimming took 3 bases from V and 4 from J; bases not matched to a gene: 9. The CDR3 DNA reads as TGTGCCAGCAGTTTCCGACTAGCGGGAGTTTCTGGAGAGACCCAGTACTTC. Protein product: CASSFRLAGVSGETQYF.

This clonotype was seen repeatedly, ten times or more. A much larger clone is a single base away; this may be a read error. V usage is TRBV6-2 or TRBV6-3 and J usage is TRBJ1-5, with D uncertain. Germline-derived CDR1 and CDR2 are MNHEY and SVGEGT. This CDR3 spans 12 amino acids. The CDR3 sequence: CASRDSDQPQHF. CDR3 DNA: TGTGCCAGCAGGGATAGCGATCAGCCCCAGCATTTT.

A note on this clonotype: A far larger clone is a single base away, which makes a read error likely. CDR3 protein: CASSYSRTGYPYNSPLHF. In DNA form, the CDR3 reads TGTGCCAGCAGTTACTCGAGGACAGGGTACCCCTATAATTCACCCCTCCACTTT. This chain links TRBV6-8 with TRBJ1-6; 8 bases agree with TRBD1. The germline gives CDR1 MNHGY, CDR2 SAAAGT. This CDR3 is built from 18 residues. Losses at the gene ends were 0 bases for V and 2 bases for J; bases not matched to a gene: 6.

For this clonotype: The final CDR3 position lacks the conserved phenylalanine or tryptophan, pointing to a likely read error. This sequence joins TRBV5-4 and TRBJ2-1; D is unclear. CDR1 is SGHNT and CDR2 is YYREEE in the germline V gene (reference sequence). Trimming took off 4 bases at V and 0 bases at J, with 11 bases between the two ends. This CDR3 has 15 residues. The CDR3 reads CASSTTCSSYNEQFL. In nucleotides, the CDR3 is TGTGCCAGCAGCACCACATGTAGCTCCTACAATGAGCAGTTCCTC.

This clonotype was found many times. This chain joins TRBV6-1 and TRBJ2-7; D unclear. The CDR3 covers 12 residues. Germline V gives CDR1 MNHNS, CDR2 SASEGT. Here the CDR3 DNA reads TGTGTAGACCTGGGCCCCGGCTACGAGCAGTACTTC. Translating gives CVDLGPGYEQYF.

This clonotype was observed at least ten times. No conserved phenylalanine or tryptophan is present at the end of the CDR3, so a read error is the likely explanation. Because the CDR3's place on the DNA is in doubt, the DNA is left out and the CDR3 is given as listed by TCRdb. V is TRBV29-1 and J is TRBJ2-5; TRBD1 reflects the table's D call only, with no check against the DNA. Germline V lookup: CDR1 SQVTM, CDR2 ANQGSEA. The CDR3 sequence runs 14 residues, both termini included. The CDR3 region is CSVEDGAGAGTPLS.

This clonotype was counted many times. DNA for the CDR3: TGTGCCACCAGTGATTCGGGACTAGCGGGAGGAGATACGCAGTATTTT. Its translation: CATSDSGLAGGDTQYF. This rearrangement joins TRBV24-1 to TRBJ2-3; the match to TRBD2 covers 15 bases. The germline gives CDR1 KGHDR, CDR2 SFDVKD. Losses at the gene ends were 2 bases for V and 5 bases for J; bases not matched to a gene: 1. This CDR3 contains 16 residues.

Notes on this clonotype: A read error may explain this, as a much larger clone is one base away. The CDR3 loop reads CASSSNTGVTEAFF. In nucleotides, the CDR3 is TGCGCCAGCAGCTCTAACACCGGAGTCACTGAAGCTTTCTTT. V and J are TRBV5-1 and TRBJ1-1; D is undetermined. V lost 3 bases to trimming and J lost 4 bases, with 13 bases between them. The CDR3 has 14 residues. Germline V CDR1 and CDR2: SGHRS, YFSETQ.

This clonotype was seen ten or more times. V usage is TRBV19 and J usage is TRBJ2-2, with D perhaps TRBD1 or TRBD2 (5 bases each). Germline V lookup: CDR1 LNHDA, CDR2 SQIVND (reference sequence). The CDR3 has 14 residues. Trimming removed 6 bases at V and 1 base at J, with 9 bases between. The CDR3 sequence is CASRGEWNTGELFF. The CDR3 coding sequence is TGTGCCAGTAGGGGGGAGTGGAACACCGGGGAGCTGTTTTTT.

This clonotype was seen more than once but under ten times. This chain joins TRBV6-2 or TRBV6-3 and TRBJ1-3, with a weak D call TRBD1 (5 bases). V was shortened by 0 bases and J by 5 bases, with 14 bases between the two germline ends. CDR1 and CDR2 (germline): MNHEY, SVGEGT. The CDR3 length is 16 residues. The CDR3 nucleotides read TGTGCCAGCAGTTACTCGAAGGGGATCGGCAGAAACACCATATATTTT. Its protein is CASSYSKGIGRNTIYF.

The chain uses TRBV7-2 and TRBJ2-3, with TRBD2 identical over 10 bases. This CDR3 comprises 16 residues. Trimming at V came to 4 bases and at J to 5 bases, leaving 9 bases not matched to a gene. Germline lookup yields CDR1 SGHTA and CDR2 FQGNSA. The CDR3 DNA reads TGTGCCAGCAGCTCCGCCCTAGCGGGAGTCGGAGATACGCAGTATTTT. Translated: CASSSALAGVGDTQYF.

This clonotype was counted ten times or more. This chain connects TRBV7-2 to TRBJ1-2, with 9 bases matching TRBD1. Per the germline V gene, CDR1 is SGHTA and CDR2 is FQGNSA. V was pared by 4 bases and J by 7 bases, with 7 bases of the junction left unmatched. This CDR3 spans 14 amino acids. The DNA of the CDR3 is TGTGCCAGCAGCTATCAACAGGGGGCGGGTGGCTACACCTTC. This gives the protein CASSYQQGAGGYTF.

This rearrangement joins TRBV5-6 to TRBJ2-1; D is ambiguous. Germline V CDR1 and CDR2: SGHDT, YYEEEE. This CDR3 has 12 amino acids. V gave up 0 bases and J gave up 10 bases, with 8 bases separating them. The CDR3 here is CASSLARREQFF. The CDR3 DNA reads TGTGCCAGCAGCTTGGCCCGGCGGGAGCAGTTCTTC.

Note on this clonotype: This probably arose from a read error, given a far larger clone one base away. The chain has TRBV6-5 and TRBJ2-1, with a possible D match to TRBD2 (5 bases). The CDR3 sequence is 11 residues long. V was trimmed by 5 bases and J by 15 bases, leaving 14 bases between them. Germline CDR1 reads MNHEY; CDR2 reads SVGAGI. The CDR3 bases are TGTGCCAGCAGTACATCGGGAAGGTGGTTCTTC. It is translated as CASSTSGRWFF.

The V call is TRBV29-1, the J call TRBJ1-1, with TRBD1 as a possible D gene (5 bases). CDR3 length equals 14 residues. CDR1 is SQVTM, CDR2 ANQGSEA, per germline. Trimming left V 4 bases short and J 3 bases short, with 15 bases between. For the CDR3, the DNA is TGCAGCGTTGCACGGAGGGGAAGGGACACTGAAGCTTTCTTT. This gives the protein CSVARRGRDTEAFF.

Ten or more counts support this clonotype. The V and J genes are TRBV6-5 and TRBJ2-4; TRBD2 matches 7 bases. Trimming at V came to 4 bases and at J to 8 bases, leaving 2 bases not matched to a gene. CDR1 MNHEY and CDR2 SVGAGI come from the germline V gene. The CDR3 has 12 amino acids. The CDR3: CASSSGGYIQYF. The CDR3 DNA follows: TGTGCCAGCAGTTCGGGGGGATACATTCAGTACTTC.

This clonotype was recorded at least ten times. The rearrangement links TRBV5-1 to TRBJ2-5, with 7 bases lining up with TRBD2. Germline-derived CDR1 and CDR2 are SGHRS and YFSETQ. The CDR3 covers 13 residues. Trimming took 5 bases from V and 4 from J; bases not matched to a gene: 5. CDR3 DNA sequence: TGCGCCAGCAGTTCTGGGGGGGGAGAGACCCAGTACTTC. Its protein is CASSSGGGETQYF. Variable domain in full (rest from reference TRBV5-1 and TRBJ2-5): KAGVTQTPRYLIKTRGQQVTLSCSPISGHRSVSWYQQTPGQGLQFLFEYFSETQRNKGNFPGRFSGRQFSNSRSEMNVSTLELGDSALYLCASSSGGGETQYFGPGTRLLVL.

This clonotype came up many times. The chain joins TRBV20-1 to TRBJ2-7; TRBD1 matches 7 bases. In germline, CDR1 is DFQATT, CDR2 SNEGSKA (reference sequence). The length of the CDR3 is 15 residues. With 2 bases clipped from V and 4 bases from J, the junction kept 11 bases outside the gene matches. Here the CDR3 DNA reads TGCAGTGCTAGAAAGTCAGGGGGTAAAGGTTACGAGCAGTACTTC. Translating gives CSARKSGGKGYEQYF.

A note on this clonotype: The junction differs from germline at one of its ends, possibly a read error. The V and J genes are TRBV12-3 or TRBV12-4 and TRBJ2-5; 8 nucleotides line up with TRBD2. CDR3 length: 15 amino acids. CDR3 amino acids: CAGSFRGRMVETQYF. CDR3 nucleotide sequence: TGTGCCGGCAGTTTTCGCGGGAGGATGGTGGAGACCCAGTACTTC.

In regard to this clonotype: One end of the junction varies from germline; a read error may be responsible. The chain recombines TRBV9 with TRBJ2-2, with D possibly matching TRBD2 (5 bases). Germline V lookup: CDR1 SGDLS, CDR2 YYNGEE. The CDR3 sequence is 13 residues long. The CDR3 DNA is TGTGCCAGCAGCGTAAATAGTGTCGGGAAGCTGTTTTTT. Translated: CASSVNSVGKLFF. Complete variable domain (other parts from reference TRBV9 and TRBJ2-2): DSGVTQTPKHLITATGQRVTLRCSPRSGDLSVYWYQQSLDQGLQFLIQYYNGEERAKGNILERFSAQQFPDLHSELNLSSLELGDSALYFCASSVNSVGKLFFGEGSRLTVL.

Many counts were recorded for this clonotype. The genes are TRBV11-3 and TRBJ2-1; TRBD2 might be the D (6 bases). The V end lost 5 bases, the J end lost 7 bases, and 15 bases lay between the germline ends. In germline, CDR1 is SGHNT, CDR2 YENEEA. CDR3 length: 14 residues. The CDR3 sequence is CASSPRDWRNEQFF. CDR3 bases: TGTGCCAGCAGCCCCAGGGACTGGCGGAATGAGCAGTTCTTC.

This clonotype has a count of ten or more. The chain combines TRBV7-2 with TRBJ2-7; 7 bases map to TRBD1. V shed 4 bases and J 8 bases; nucleotides not matched to a gene: 8. The CDR3 covers 13 residues. The germline V gene encodes CDR1 SGHTA and CDR2 FQGNSA. Here the CDR3 reads CASSSQQGYKQYF. For the CDR3, the DNA is TGTGCCAGCAGCTCCCAACAGGGGTACAAGCAGTACTTC. The full variable domain, its missing parts supplied by reference TRBV7-2 and TRBJ2-7, is GAGVSQSPSNKVTEKGKDVELRCDPISGHTALYWYRQSLGQGLEFLIYFQGNSAPDKSGLPSDRFSAERTGGSVSTLTIQRTQQEDSAVYLCASSSQQGYKQYFGPGTRLTVT.

Details on this clonotype: Possible read error: a much larger clone is one base away. The chain is built from TRBV29-1 and TRBJ2-3; 8 bases fit TRBD2. The germline gives CDR1 SQVTM, CDR2 ANQGSEA. This CDR3 has 13 residues. The trim removed 3 bases at V and 3 bases at J, leaving 2 bases unmatched. The CDR3 DNA follows: TGCAGCGTTGAGGGGACTAGTACAGATACGCAGTATTTT. This gives the protein CSVEGTSTDTQYF.